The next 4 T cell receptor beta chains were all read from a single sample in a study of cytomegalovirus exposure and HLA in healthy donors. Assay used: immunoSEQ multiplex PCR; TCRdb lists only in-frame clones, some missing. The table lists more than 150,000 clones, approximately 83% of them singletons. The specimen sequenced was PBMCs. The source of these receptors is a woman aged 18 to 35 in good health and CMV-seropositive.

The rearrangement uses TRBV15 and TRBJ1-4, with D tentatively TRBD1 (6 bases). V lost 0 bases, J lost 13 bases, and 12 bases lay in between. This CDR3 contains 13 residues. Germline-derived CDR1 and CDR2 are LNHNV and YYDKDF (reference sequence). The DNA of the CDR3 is TGTGCCACCAGCAGAGATCGGGGGGGCTCACTGTTTTTT. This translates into CATSRDRGGSLFF.

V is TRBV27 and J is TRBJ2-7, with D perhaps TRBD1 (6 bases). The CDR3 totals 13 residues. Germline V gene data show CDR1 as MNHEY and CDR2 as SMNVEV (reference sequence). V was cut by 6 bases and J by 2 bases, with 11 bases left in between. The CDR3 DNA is TGTGCCAGCAGAGGGGGTAATACCTACGAGCAGTACTTC. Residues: CASRGGNTYEQYF.

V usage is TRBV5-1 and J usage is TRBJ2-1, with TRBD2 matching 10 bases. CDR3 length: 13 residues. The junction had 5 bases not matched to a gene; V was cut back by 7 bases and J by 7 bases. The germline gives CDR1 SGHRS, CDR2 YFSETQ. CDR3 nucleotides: TGCGCCAGCCAGCGGGGGGGCCGGAATGAGCAGTTCTTC. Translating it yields CASQRGGRNEQFF.

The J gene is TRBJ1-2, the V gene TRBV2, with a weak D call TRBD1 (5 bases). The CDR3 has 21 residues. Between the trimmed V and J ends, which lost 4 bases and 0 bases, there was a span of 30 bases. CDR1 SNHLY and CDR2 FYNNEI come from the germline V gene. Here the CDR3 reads CASSGLYNRDSLVPANYGYTF. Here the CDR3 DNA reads TGTGCCAGCAGTGGGCTCTATAACCGGGACTCCCTCGTCCCCGCTAACTATGGCTACACCTTC.